This TCR beta chain stems from a study of blood T cell repertoires in COVID-19. This CDR3 contains 15 residues. Germline V CDR1 and CDR2: KGHSH, LQKENI. The V gene lost 1 base and the J gene lost 3 bases, with 10 bases spanning the gap. In the authors' methods: Reference gene primer amplification yielded estimated nucleated cell counts. The data were produced by immunoSEQ multiplex PCR, yet TCRdb's version contains in-frame clones alone and is incomplete. V and J calls and clone size follow that table, whereas D and trimming were derived from the DNA. The sample lists around 270,000 clones, 86% occurring once.

The chain uses TRBV18 and TRBJ1-5; D not certain. Material for sequencing was peripheral blood. This TCR was sampled from a man aged 25 to 45 with active or convalescent COVID-19. CDR3 sequence: CASSPQGGNNQPQHF. For the CDR3, the DNA is TGTGCCAGCTCACCACAGGGAGGGAACAATCAGCCCCAGCATTTT.